This is a list of T cell receptor beta chains from one sample in a study of T cells in Graves' hyperthyroidism and ophthalmopathy. TCRdb re-called the multiplex PCR reads through MiXCR, storing one row per CDR3 protein. The sample shows around 600,000 distinct CDR3 sequences, 14% of them seen only once. The material sequenced was blood. The receptors shown here come from a young woman with Graves' ophthalmopathy. Both conserved end residues are part of each CDR3. A D gene is named only where the DNA matches it firmly. Not every row has a clone size; where given, it reads once, few, many or a size class.

TGTGCCATCAGTGAGTCGAGTAGCAGTACCGGGGAGCTGTTTTTT	CAISESSSSTGELFF	TRBV10-3	TRBJ2-2	many	.
TGTGCCAGTAGTATTGGACAGTCCTACGAGCAGTACTTC	CASSIGQSYEQYF	TRBV7-9	TRBJ2-7	few	.
TGCAGTGCTGCTACGACAGGACGCTCTGGAAACACCATATATTTT	CSAATTGRSGNTIYF	TRBV20-1	TRBJ1-3	.	.
TGTGCCAGCTTAGGGGGTTACAACGATGGCTACACCTTC	CASLGGYNDGYTF	TRBV2	TRBJ1-2	many	.
TGTGCCAGCAGTTATTGGACTAGCGGGATGCATGAGCAGTTCTTC	CASSYWTSGMHEQFF	TRBV6-1	TRBJ2-1	many	TRBD2
TGTACCAGCAGTGTGGGGCCGTTGAGTGGACAGGCTTATGGCTACACCTTC	CTSSVGPLSGQAYGYTF	TRBV2	TRBJ1-2	few	TRBD1
TGCGCCAGCAGCTTGGACCCGGGACAGAACACCGGGGAGCTGTTTTTT	CASSLDPGQNTGELFF	TRBV5-1	TRBJ2-2	many	.
TGTGCCAGCAGCCAAGACGGACTAGCGGCGAACACCGGGGAGCTGTTTTTT	CASSQDGLAANTGELFF	TRBV4-2	TRBJ2-2	few	TRBD2
TGTGCCAGCAGCGTAGCCGACAATGAGCAGTTCTTC	CASSVADNEQFF	TRBV9	TRBJ2-1	.	.
TGTGCCTGGAGACTGAACTATGGCTACACCTTC	CAWRLNYGYTF	TRBV30	TRBJ1-2	many	.